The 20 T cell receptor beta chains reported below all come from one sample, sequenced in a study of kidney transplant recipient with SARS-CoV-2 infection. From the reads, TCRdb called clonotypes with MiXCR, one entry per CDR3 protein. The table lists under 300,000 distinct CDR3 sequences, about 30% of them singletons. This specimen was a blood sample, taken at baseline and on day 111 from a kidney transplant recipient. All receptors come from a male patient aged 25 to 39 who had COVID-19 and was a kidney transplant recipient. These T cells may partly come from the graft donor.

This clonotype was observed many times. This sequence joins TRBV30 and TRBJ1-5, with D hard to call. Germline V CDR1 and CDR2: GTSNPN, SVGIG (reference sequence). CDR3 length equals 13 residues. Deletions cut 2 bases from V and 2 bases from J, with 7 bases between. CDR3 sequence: CAWSRRGNQPQHF. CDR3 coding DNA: TGTGCCTGGAGTAGGAGGGGCAATCAGCCCCAGCATTTT.

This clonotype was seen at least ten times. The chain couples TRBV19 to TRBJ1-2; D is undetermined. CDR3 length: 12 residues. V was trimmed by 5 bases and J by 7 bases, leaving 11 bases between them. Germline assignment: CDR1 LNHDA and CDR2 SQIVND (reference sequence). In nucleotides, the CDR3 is TGTGCCAGTAGTCCTCGGGGAGGTGGCTACACCTTC. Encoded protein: CASSPRGGGYTF.

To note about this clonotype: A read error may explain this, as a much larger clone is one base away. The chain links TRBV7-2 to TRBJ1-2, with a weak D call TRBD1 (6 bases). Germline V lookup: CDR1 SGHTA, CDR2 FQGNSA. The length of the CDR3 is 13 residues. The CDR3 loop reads CAGSFPGAAGYTF. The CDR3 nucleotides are TGTGCCGGCAGCTTCCCGGGGGCGGCTGGCTACACCTTC.

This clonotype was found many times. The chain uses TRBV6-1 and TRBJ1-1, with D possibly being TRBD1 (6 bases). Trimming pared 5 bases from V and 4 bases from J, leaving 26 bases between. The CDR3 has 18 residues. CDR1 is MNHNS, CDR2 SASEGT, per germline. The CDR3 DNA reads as TGTGCCAGCAGTCCCCGCGACAGGAGTCACCCGGTGGGCACTGAAGCTTTCTTT. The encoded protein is CASSPRDRSHPVGTEAFF.

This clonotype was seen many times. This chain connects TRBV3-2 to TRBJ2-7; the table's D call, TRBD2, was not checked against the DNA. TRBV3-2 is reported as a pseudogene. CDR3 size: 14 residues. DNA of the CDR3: TGTGCCAGCAGCCAAGGAGCGGGAGCCTACGAGCAGTACTTC. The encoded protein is CASSQGAGAYEQYF.

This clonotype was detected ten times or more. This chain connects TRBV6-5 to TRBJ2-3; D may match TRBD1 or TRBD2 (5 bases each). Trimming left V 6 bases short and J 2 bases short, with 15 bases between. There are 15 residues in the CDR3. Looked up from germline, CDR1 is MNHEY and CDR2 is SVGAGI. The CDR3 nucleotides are TGTGCCAGCAGATGGGGTCAGGGAGCCACAGATACGCAGTATTTT. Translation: CASRWGQGATDTQYF.

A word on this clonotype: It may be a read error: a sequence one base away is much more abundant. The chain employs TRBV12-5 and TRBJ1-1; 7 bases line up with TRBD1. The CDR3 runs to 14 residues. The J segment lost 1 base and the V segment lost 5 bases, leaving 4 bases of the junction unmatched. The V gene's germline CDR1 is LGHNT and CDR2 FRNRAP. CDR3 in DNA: TGTGCTAGTGGTCGGGGACAGAGGAACACTGAAGCTTTCTTT. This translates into CASGRGQRNTEAFF.

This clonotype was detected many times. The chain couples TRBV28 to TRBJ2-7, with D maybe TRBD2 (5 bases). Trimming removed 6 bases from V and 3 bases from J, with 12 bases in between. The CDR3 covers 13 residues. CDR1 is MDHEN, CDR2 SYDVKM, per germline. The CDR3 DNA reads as TGTGCCAGCAGCCGCGGGCCCCTCTACGAGCAGTACTTC. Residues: CASSRGPLYEQYF.

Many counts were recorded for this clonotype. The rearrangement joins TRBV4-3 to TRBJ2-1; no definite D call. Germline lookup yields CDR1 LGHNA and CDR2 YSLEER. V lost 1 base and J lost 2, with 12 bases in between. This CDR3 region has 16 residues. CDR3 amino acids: CASSQVEIGTYNEQFF. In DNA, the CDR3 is TGCGCCAGCAGCCAAGTAGAGATAGGGACCTACAATGAGCAGTTCTTC.

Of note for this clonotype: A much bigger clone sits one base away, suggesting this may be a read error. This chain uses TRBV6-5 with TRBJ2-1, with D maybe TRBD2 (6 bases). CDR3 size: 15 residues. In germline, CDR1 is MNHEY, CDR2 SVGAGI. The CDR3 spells CASNYDLAKINEQFF. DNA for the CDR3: TGTGCCAGCAATTACGACCTAGCGAAGATTAATGAGCAGTTCTTC.

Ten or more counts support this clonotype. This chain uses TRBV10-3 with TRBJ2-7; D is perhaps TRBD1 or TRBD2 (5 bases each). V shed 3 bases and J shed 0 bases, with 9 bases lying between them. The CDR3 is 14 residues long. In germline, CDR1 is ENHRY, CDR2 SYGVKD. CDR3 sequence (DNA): TGTGCCATCAGTGACGGGGCAGACTCCTACGAGCAGTACTTC. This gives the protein CAISDGADSYEQYF.

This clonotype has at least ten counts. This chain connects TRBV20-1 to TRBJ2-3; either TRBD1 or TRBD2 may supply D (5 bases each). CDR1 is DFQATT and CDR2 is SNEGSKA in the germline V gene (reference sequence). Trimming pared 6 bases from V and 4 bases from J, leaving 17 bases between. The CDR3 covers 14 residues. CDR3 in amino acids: CSAPGPAPADTQYF. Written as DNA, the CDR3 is TGCAGTGCCCCGGGACCTGCCCCTGCAGATACGCAGTATTTT.

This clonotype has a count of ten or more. The CDR3 nucleotides read TGTGCCAGCCGACGATGGTACTCAAGAAAGACCTATGGCTACACCTTC. Residues: CASRRWYSRKTYGYTF. This rearrangement joins TRBV9 to TRBJ1-2; D is undetermined. V shed 7 bases and J shed 4 bases, with 23 bases lying between them. The CDR3 loop spans 16 amino acids. CDR1 and CDR2 from the germline V gene are SGDLS and YYNGEE.

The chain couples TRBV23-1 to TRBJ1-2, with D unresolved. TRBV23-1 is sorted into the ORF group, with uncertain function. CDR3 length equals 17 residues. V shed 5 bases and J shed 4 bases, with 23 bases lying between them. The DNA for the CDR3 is TGCGCCAGCAGTTGGCAAGAGCTACGCAGAAAGACCTATGGCTACACCTTC. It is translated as CASSWQELRRKTYGYTF.

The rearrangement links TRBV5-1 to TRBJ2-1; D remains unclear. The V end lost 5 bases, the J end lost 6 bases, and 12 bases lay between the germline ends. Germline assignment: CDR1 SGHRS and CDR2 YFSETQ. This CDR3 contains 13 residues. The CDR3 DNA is TGCGCCAGCAGACCGGACGCCGGCAATGAGCAGTTCTTC. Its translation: CASRPDAGNEQFF.

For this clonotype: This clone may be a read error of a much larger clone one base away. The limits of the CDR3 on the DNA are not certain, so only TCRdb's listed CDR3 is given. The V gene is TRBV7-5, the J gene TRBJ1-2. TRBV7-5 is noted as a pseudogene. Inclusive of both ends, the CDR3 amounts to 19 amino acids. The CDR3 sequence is CISVPEVDVEVGKTYGCTF.

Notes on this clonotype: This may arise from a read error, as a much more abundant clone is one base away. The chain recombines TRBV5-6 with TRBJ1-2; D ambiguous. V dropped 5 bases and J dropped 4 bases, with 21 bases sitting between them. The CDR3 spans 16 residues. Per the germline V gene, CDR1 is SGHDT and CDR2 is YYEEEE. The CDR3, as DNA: TGTGCCAGCAGGGACGGCGATAGTCGAAAGACCTATGGCTACACCTTC. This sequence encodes CASRDGDSRKTYGYTF.

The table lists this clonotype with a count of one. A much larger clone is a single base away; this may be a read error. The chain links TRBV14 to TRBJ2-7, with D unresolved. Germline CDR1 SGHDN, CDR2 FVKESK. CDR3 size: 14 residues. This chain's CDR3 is CASSQEVVMDEQCF. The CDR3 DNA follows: TGTGCCAGCAGCCAAGAAGTTGTTATGGACGAGCAGTGCTTC. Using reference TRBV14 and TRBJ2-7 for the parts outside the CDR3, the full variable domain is EAGVTQFPSHSVIEKGQTVTLRCDPISGHDNLYWYRRVMGKEIKFLLHFVKESKQDESGMPNNRFLAERTGGTYSTLKVQPAELEDSGVYFCASSQEVVMDEQCFGPGTRLTVT.

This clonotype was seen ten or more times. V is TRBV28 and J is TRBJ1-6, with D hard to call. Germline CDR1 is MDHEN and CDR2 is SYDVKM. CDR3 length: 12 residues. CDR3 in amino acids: CAVISSSPPLHF. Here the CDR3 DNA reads TGTGCTGTCATTAGCAGCAGTCCACCCCTCCACTTT.

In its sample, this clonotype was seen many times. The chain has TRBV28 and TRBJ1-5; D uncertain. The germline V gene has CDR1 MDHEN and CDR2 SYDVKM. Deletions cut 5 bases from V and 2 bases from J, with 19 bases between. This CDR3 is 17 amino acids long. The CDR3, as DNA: TGTGCCAGCAGTGACCCCCCCCTGGGCGCGGGCAATCAGCCCCAGCATTTT. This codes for CASSDPPLGAGNQPQHF.